Following are 7 T cell receptor beta chains from one sample sequenced in a study of tumor-infiltrating lymphocytes in primary liver carcinoma. TCR beta cDNA was made from around 520 ng total RNA with a constant-region primer. Three nested multiplex PCR rounds of slightly modified ARM-PCR generated TCR beta libraries. Running ten to eleven cycles apiece, the first two PCR rounds relied on TRBV1-TRBV30 forward primers together with a C-beta reverse primer. In TCRdb, the multiplex PCR reads were re-called with MiXCR into one record per CDR3 protein. The sample shows 150,000 to 200,000 distinct CDR3 sequences, 50% to 75% of them seen only once. The source of the blood RNA was unsorted whole blood, and germline DNA was extracted as well. Sequencing used peripheral blood. The receptor set was obtained from a man aged 35-49 years with primary liver carcinoma and hepatitis B virus infection.

This clonotype was seen a handful of times. The junction shows a germline mismatch at one end, possibly a read error. The rearrangement joins TRBV2 to TRBJ2-2; D remains unclear. CDR1 is SNHLY, CDR2 FYNNEI, per germline. CDR3 size: 17 residues. This CDR3 is CAGSDQEQAINTGELFF. Written as DNA, the CDR3 is TGTGCCGGCAGTGATCAGGAGCAGGCTATTAACACCGGGGAGCTGTTTTTT.

There are a few counts of this clonotype. V gene TRBV6-5 combines with J gene TRBJ1-3, with D maybe TRBD1 (6 bases). This CDR3 has 13 residues. V lost 5 bases, J lost 4 bases, and 9 bases lay in between. Germline lookup yields CDR1 MNHEY and CDR2 SVGAGI. CDR3 residues: CASSPDRGNTIYF. Here the CDR3 DNA reads TGTGCCAGCAGTCCCGACAGGGGAAACACCATATATTTT.

Regarding this clonotype: A much larger clonotype is one base distant, so this may be a read error. The chain employs TRBV6-5 and TRBJ2-1, with a possible D match to TRBD2 (6 bases). This CDR3 comprises 14 residues. Germline V CDR1 and CDR2: MNHEY, SVGAGI. CDR3: CASTKPSDKNEQLF. In DNA, the CDR3 is TGTGCCAGCACTAAGCCTAGCGACAAGAATGAGCAGCTCTTC.

The gene calls are TRBV30 and TRBJ2-5; 7 positions match TRBD2. Trimming cost V 3 bases and J 3 bases; bases outside gene matches: 7. There are 14 residues in the CDR3. Germline CDR1 reads GTSNPN; CDR2 reads SVGIG (reference sequence). CDR3: CAWRRWEGKETQYF. CDR3 in DNA: TGTGCCTGGAGAAGGTGGGAGGGCAAAGAGACCCAGTACTTC.

As to this clonotype: Germline is not matched at one junction end, which may reflect a read error. The chain joins TRBV29-1 to TRBJ2-1; weak D call: TRBD1 (6 bases). CDR3 length equals 14 residues. The germline CDR1 and CDR2 sequences are SQVTM and ANQGSEA. As DNA, the CDR3 is TGCAGCGTCGAAGGTGGACCCAGGGGAAATGAGCAGTTCTTC. Encoded protein: CSVEGGPRGNEQFF.

This clonotype was detected only a few times. The rearrangement uses TRBV6-6 and TRBJ2-1; TRBD1 matches at 9 bases. The CDR3 has 14 residues. J lost 7 bases, V lost 6 bases, and 7 bases had no gene match. Germline V gene data show CDR1 as MNHNY and CDR2 as SVGAGI (reference sequence). The CDR3 nucleotides read TGTGCCAGCAGCAAACAGGGGGCGGAGAATGAGCAGTTCTTC. It translates to CASSKQGAENEQFF.

Notes on this clonotype: The junction departs from the called germline gene at one end, perhaps through a read error. The chain combines TRBV12-3 or TRBV12-4 with TRBJ2-7; no clear D gene. The CDR3 totals 11 residues. The CDR3 DNA is TGTGCCGGCAGTTACTCCTACGAGCAGTACTTC. Translating gives CAGSYSYEQYF.